This T cell receptor (beta chain) comes out of a study of blood T cells in healthy people across ages. Notes on the study in general: Both naive CD4+ cell counts and diversity were greater in long-lived donors than in aged donors. Diversity of TCR beta per million T cells declined in a roughly linear way with age.

Healthy individuals of Caucasian origin from Russia, aged roughly 6 to 90, served as donors. Per the germline V gene, CDR1 is SGHTA and CDR2 is FQGNSA. V gave up 6 bases and J gave up 10 bases, with 15 bases separating them. The CDR3 has 13 amino acids. Then a second PCR, running about 6 to 12 cycles, was carried out with a sample-barcoded 5' primer and a J-beta primer mix. TCRdb re-called the 5' RACE reads with MiXCR, one entry per CDR3 protein. The sample includes about 640,000 distinct CDR3 sequences, around 54% of them seen just once. On this clonotype itself: Its matching antigen is unknown.

The J gene is TRBJ1-4, the V gene TRBV7-2, with D unresolved. The material sequenced was blood. The TCR was taken from a man between 60 and 75 years old in good health. The CDR3 loop reads CASSFGEKGKLFF. The CDR3 DNA is TGTGCCAGCAGTTTCGGAGAAAAAGGAAAACTGTTTTTT.